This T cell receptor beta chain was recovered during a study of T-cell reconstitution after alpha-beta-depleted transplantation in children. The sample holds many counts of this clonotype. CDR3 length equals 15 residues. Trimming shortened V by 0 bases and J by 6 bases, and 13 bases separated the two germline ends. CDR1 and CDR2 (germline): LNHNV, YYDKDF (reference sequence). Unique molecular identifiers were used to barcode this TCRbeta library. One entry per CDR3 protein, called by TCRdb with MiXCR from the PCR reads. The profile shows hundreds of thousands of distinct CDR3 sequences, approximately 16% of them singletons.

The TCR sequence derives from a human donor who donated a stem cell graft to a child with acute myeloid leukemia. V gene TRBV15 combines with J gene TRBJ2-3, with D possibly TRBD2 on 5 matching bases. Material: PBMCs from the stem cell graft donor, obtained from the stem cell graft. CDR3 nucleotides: TGTGCCACCAGCAGAGACAGGAGGTTAATGGATACGCAGTATTTT. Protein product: CATSRDRRLMDTQYF.